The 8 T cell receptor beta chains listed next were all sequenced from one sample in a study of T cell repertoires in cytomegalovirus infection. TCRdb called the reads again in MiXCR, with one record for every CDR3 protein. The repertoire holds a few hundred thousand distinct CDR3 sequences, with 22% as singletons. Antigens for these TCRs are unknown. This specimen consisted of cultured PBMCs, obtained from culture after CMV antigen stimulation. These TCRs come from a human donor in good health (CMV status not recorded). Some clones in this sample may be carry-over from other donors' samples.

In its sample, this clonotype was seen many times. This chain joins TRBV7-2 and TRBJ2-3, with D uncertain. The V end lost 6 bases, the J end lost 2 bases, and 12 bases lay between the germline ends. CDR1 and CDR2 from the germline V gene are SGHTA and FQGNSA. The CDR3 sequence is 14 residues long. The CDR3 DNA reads TGTGCCAGCAGAACCCGATCAACCACAGATACGCAGTATTTT. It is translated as CASRTRSTTDTQYF.

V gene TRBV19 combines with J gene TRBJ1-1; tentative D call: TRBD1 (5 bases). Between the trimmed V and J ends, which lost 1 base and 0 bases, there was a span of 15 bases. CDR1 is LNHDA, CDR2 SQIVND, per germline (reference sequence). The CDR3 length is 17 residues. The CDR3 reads CASSIGPSGTMNTEAFF. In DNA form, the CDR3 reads TGTGCCAGTAGTATAGGTCCCTCAGGGACCATGAACACTGAAGCTTTCTTT.

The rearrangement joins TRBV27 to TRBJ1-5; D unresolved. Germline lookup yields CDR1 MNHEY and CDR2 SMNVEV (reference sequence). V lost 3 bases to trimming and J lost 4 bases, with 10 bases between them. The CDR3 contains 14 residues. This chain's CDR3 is CASSFSGWNQPQHF. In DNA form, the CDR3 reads TGTGCCAGCAGTTTCAGCGGCTGGAATCAGCCCCAGCATTTT.

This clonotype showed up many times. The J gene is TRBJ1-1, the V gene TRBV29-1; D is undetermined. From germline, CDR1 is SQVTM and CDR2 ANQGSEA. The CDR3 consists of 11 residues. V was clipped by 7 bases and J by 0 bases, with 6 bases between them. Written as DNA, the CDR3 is TGCAGCGCCAGATTGAACACTGAAGCTTTCTTT. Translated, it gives CSARLNTEAFF.

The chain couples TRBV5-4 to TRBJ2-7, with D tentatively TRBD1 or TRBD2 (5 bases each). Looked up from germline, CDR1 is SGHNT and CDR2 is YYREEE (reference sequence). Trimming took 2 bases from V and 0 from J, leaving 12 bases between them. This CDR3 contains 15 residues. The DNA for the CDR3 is TGTGCCAGCAGCTTTATAGGGACCCTCTCCTACGAGCAGTACGTC. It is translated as CASSFIGTLSYEQYV.

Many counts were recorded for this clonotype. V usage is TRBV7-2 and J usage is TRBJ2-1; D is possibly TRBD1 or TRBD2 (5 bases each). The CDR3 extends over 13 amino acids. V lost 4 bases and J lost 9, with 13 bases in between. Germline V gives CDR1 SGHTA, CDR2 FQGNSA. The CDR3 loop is CASSSGTVREQFF. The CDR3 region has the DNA TGTGCCAGCAGCTCCGGGACCGTTCGTGAGCAGTTCTTC.

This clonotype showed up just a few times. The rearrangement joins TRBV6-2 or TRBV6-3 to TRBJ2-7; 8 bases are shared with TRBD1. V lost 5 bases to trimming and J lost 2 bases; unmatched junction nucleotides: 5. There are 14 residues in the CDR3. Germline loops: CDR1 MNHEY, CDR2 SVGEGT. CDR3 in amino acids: CASSTRDRTYEQYV. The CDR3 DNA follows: TGTGCCAGCAGTACAAGGGACAGGACCTACGAGCAGTACGTC.

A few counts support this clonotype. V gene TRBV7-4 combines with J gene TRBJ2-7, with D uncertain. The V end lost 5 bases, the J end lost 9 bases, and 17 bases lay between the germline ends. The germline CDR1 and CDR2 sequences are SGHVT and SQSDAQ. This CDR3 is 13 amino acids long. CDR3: CASSDPVVRLQYF. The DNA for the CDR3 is TGTGCCAGCAGCGATCCGGTCGTTAGGCTGCAGTACTTC. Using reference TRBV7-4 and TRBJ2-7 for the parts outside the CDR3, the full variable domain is GAGVSQSPRYKVAKRGRDVALRCDSISGHVTLYWYRQTLGQGSEVLTYSQSDAQRDKSGRPSGRFSAERPERSVSTLKIQRTEQGDSAVYLCASSDPVVRLQYFGPGTRLTVT.